This TCR beta chain was recovered during a study of blood T cell repertoires in COVID-19. Study details: The analysed material was cDNA or gDNA that came from T cells, B-cell-depleted T cells, or PBMCs.

The protocol was immunoSEQ multiplex PCR, while the TCRdb copy is restricted to in-frame clones and leaves out a portion. The table includes roughly 97,000 clones, about 88% detected once. V shed 2 bases and J 5 bases; nucleotides not matched to a gene: 8. The CDR3 has 15 residues. Germline loops: CDR1 SGHTA, CDR2 FQGNSA. This sequence was found in a human donor in a cohort sampled during active COVID-19. This sequence joins TRBV7-2 and TRBJ2-5, with TRBD1 matching over 7 bases. The sequenced sample was peripheral blood. The CDR3 nucleotides read TGTGCCAGCAGCTTAAATAGGGGGCAGGGGGAGACCCAGTACTTC. Protein: CASSLNRGQGETQYF.